Each of the 13 T cell receptor beta chains below was sequenced from the same sample in a study of human T cells and chemical hapten exposure. TCRdb used MiXCR to reprocess the RACE reads, holding one entry per CDR3 protein. The sample lists around 95,000 distinct CDR3 sequences, roughly 10% occurring once. Time point specified: pre-sensitization, week 0. The treatment: therapeutic diphenylcyclopropenone sensitization with weekly scalp DPC. The sequences come from whole blood, collected in connection with sensitization to the hapten diphenylcyclopropenone (DPC). The receptors derive from a woman aged 60-75 years with alopecia areata. Some clones in this sample may be carry-over from other donors' samples.

The sample holds many counts of this clonotype. V is TRBV13 and J is TRBJ2-1, with unresolved D. This CDR3 region has 11 residues. Germline V CDR1 and CDR2: PRHDT, FYEKMQ (reference sequence). Trimming left V 5 bases short and J 8 bases short, with 7 bases between. CDR3 sequence reads: CASSLNYEQFF. CDR3 DNA: TGTGCCAGCAGCCTAAACTATGAGCAGTTCTTC.

This rearrangement joins TRBV5-1 to TRBJ2-3; no firm D call. V was trimmed by 5 bases and J by 1 base, leaving 11 bases between them. The CDR3 contains 14 residues. Germline loops: CDR1 SGHRS, CDR2 YFSETQ. CDR3 sequence (DNA): TGCGCCAGCAGGCTTACGAGTCGCACAGATACGCAGTATTTT. As protein: CASRLTSRTDTQYF. Together with reference TRBV5-1 and TRBJ2-3, the CDR3 gives the full variable domain: KAGVTQTPRYLIKTRGQQVTLSCSPISGHRSVSWYQQTPGQGLQFLFEYFSETQRNKGNFPGRFSGRQFSNSRSEMNVSTLELGDSALYLCASRLTSRTDTQYFGPGTRLTVL.

In its sample, this clonotype was seen many times. The chain couples TRBV7-9 to TRBJ1-4, with D tentatively TRBD1 (6 bases). Trimming shortened V by 2 bases and J by 7 bases, and 11 bases separated the two germline ends. This CDR3 contains 14 residues. Per germline, CDR1 SEHNR and CDR2 FQNEAQ (reference sequence). The chain's CDR3 is CASSLRKGGEKLFF. The CDR3 DNA reads as TGTGCCAGCAGCTTACGAAAGGGGGGTGAAAAACTGTTTTTT.

The table lists this clonotype with many counts. The chain links TRBV13 to TRBJ1-4; D may be TRBD1 (6 bases). Germline V gene data show CDR1 as PRHDT and CDR2 as FYEKMQ (reference sequence). Trimming took off 2 bases at V and 5 bases at J, with 12 bases between the two ends. CDR3 length equals 15 residues. CDR3 loop: CASSLTQGINEKLFF. The CDR3 DNA sequence: TGTGCCAGCAGCTTAACTCAGGGGATCAATGAAAAACTGTTTTTT.

Many counts were recorded for this clonotype. The chain combines TRBV6-6 with TRBJ2-7; TRBD1 might be the D (5 bases). V lost 5 bases, J lost 6 bases, and 5 bases lay in between. Per the germline V gene, CDR1 is MNHNY and CDR2 is SVGAGI (reference sequence). The CDR3 is 10 residues long. The CDR3 DNA follows: TGTGCCAGCAGTCAGGGCGAGCAGTACTTC. Protein product: CASSQGEQYF.

The gene calls are TRBV7-9 and TRBJ2-2; D remains unclear. Trimming took 5 bases from V and 2 from J, leaving 12 bases between them. The CDR3 is made up of 15 amino acids. The germline CDR1 and CDR2 sequences are SEHNR and FQNEAQ (reference sequence). The CDR3 DNA follows: TGTGCCAGCAGCCCCGGTCACACTAACACCGGGGAGCTGTTTTTT. It translates to CASSPGHTNTGELFF. Full variable domain (remainder filled in from reference TRBV7-9 and TRBJ2-2): DTGVSQNPRHKITKRGQNVTFRCDPISEHNRLYWYRQTLGQGPEFLTYFQNEAQLEKSRLLSDRFSAERPKGSFSTLEIQRTEQGDSAMYLCASSPGHTNTGELFFGEGSRLTVL.

This clonotype was observed a handful of times. This chain links TRBV6-6 with TRBJ1-2; maybe TRBD1 (5 bases). This CDR3 spans 15 amino acids. V was cut by 4 bases and J by 4 bases, with 16 bases left in between. Germline lookup yields CDR1 MNHNY and CDR2 SVGAGI (reference sequence). The CDR3, as DNA: TGTGCCAGCAGTTGGGACCGGGACGCCGGCTATGGCTACACCTTC. This gives the protein CASSWDRDAGYGYTF.

The chain uses TRBV7-9 and TRBJ2-7; D is uncertain. Trimming took 3 bases from V and 4 from J, leaving 10 bases between them. The CDR3 is made up of 13 amino acids. Germline-derived CDR1 and CDR2 are SEHNR and FQNEAQ (reference sequence). The CDR3, as DNA: TGTGCCAGCAGCTTCTTTACAGAATACGAGCAGTACTTC. Its protein is CASSFFTEYEQYF.

With regard to this clonotype: This may arise from a read error, as a much more abundant clone is one base away. V usage is TRBV12-3 or TRBV12-4 and J usage is TRBJ1-1; D is undetermined. The CDR3 runs 12 residues. Trimming removed 4 bases at V and 12 bases at J, with 15 bases between. The CDR3 reads CASSSAPGTTFF. The CDR3 bases are TGTGCCAGCAGTTCCGCACCGGGAACGACTTTCTTT.

This clonotype was seen ten or more times. V and J are TRBV11-2 and TRBJ2-3, with 8 bases lining up with TRBD1. This CDR3 has 14 amino acids. Germline CDR1 and CDR2: SGHAT and FQNNGV. V dropped 8 bases and J dropped 3; count of bases not matched to a gene: 7. This CDR3 reads CASGNRGFTDTQYF. CDR3 nucleotides: TGTGCCAGCGGCAACAGGGGGTTTACAGATACGCAGTATTTT.

Many counts were recorded for this clonotype. The chain employs TRBV10-3 and TRBJ2-7; D might be TRBD1 or TRBD2, each matching 5 bases. V lost 6 bases to trimming and J lost 4 bases, with 10 bases between them. The CDR3 is 12 amino acids. Germline values: CDR1 ENHRY, CDR2 SYGVKD. CDR3 in amino acids: CAIRSEGYEQYF. In nucleotides, the CDR3 is TGTGCCATCAGGAGCGAGGGGTACGAGCAGTACTTC.

The V gene is TRBV10-3, the J gene TRBJ2-1, with TRBD1 identical over 8 bases. The CDR3 spans 15 residues. Germline loops: CDR1 ENHRY, CDR2 SYGVKD. J lost 2 bases, V lost 4 bases, and 4 bases had no gene match. CDR3 DNA: TGTGCCATCAGTGGGGGACAGGACCCCTACAATGAGCAGTTCTTC. As protein: CAISGGQDPYNEQFF.

The sample holds a few counts of this clonotype. The gene calls are TRBV9 and TRBJ1-2; D is unclear. V lost 2 bases to trimming and J lost 5 bases, with 10 bases between them. Germline V lookup: CDR1 SGDLS, CDR2 YYNGEE. The CDR3 is 13 residues long. In DNA, the CDR3 is TGTGCCAGCAGCGTTAACGGACTGTATGGCTACACCTTC. Its translation: CASSVNGLYGYTF.